This is a list of T cell receptor beta chains from one sample in a study of cytomegalovirus exposure and HLA in healthy donors. Profiling relied on immunoSEQ multiplex PCR, and the TCRdb table lists in-frame clones only, not all of them. The table has under 200,000 clones, approximately 78% seen once; the top ten hold approximately 0.8%. Specimen: PBMCs. The receptors shown here come from a woman aged 18-30 years in good health and CMV-seronegative. CDR3s include the opening cysteine and the closing phenylalanine or tryptophan. The order of the fields is J gene, clone size, D gene, V gene, CDR3 protein, CDR3 DNA. The D gene is left open where the match is weak. Where a row states a size, it is once, few, many or the class of an expanded clone; other rows omit it.

TRBJ2-5 | - | - | TRBV11-3 | CASSLYGNPQETQYF | TGTGCCAGCAGCTTATACGGGAACCCCCAAGAGACCCAGTACTTC
TRBJ2-5 | - | - | TRBV7-7 | CASSLLGSGQETQYF | TGTGCCAGCAGCTTACTGGGGAGCGGTCAAGAGACCCAGTACTTC
TRBJ1-1 | - | - | TRBV10-3 | CASGGAGNTEAFF | TGTGCCAGCGGGGGCGCAGGGAACACTGAAGCTTTCTTT
TRBJ2-7 | - | TRBD2 | TRBV27 | CASSFVTSPYEQYF | TGTGCCAGCAGTTTCGTGACTAGCCCCTACGAGCAGTACTTC
TRBJ1-4 | - | TRBD1 | TRBV10-2 | CATRTGGTEKLFF | TGCGCCACTAGGACAGGGGGAACTGAAAAACTGTTTTTT
TRBJ1-5 | - | TRBD1 | TRBV6-5 | CASRGQSAQPQHF | TGTGCCAGCAGGGGACAGTCGGCTCAGCCCCAGCATTTT
TRBJ1-2 | - | - | TRBV2 | CASTRQGRGYTF | TGTGCGAGCACCCGGCAGGGTCGTGGCTACACCTTC
TRBJ2-6 | - | TRBD2 | TRBV30 | CAWTAGLAGGGANVLTF | TGTGCCTGGACTGCAGGACTAGCGGGAGGTGGGGCCAACGTCCTGACTTTC
TRBJ2-5 | - | - | TRBV27 | CASSLKVGRWETQYF | TGTGCCAGCAGTTTAAAAGTAGGGAGGTGGGAGACCCAGTACTTC
TRBJ2-1 | - | - | TRBV5-4 | CASTPDRTPYNEQFF | TGTGCCAGCACCCCCGACCGGACACCATACAATGAGCAGTTCTTC
TRBJ1-2 | - | TRBD1 | TRBV11-2 | CASSLVQGTGYTF | TGTGCCAGCAGCTTAGTACAGGGGACTGGCTACACCTTC
TRBJ1-2 | once | TRBD1 | TRBV19 | CASGPGTGYGYTF | TGTGCCAGTGGTCCCGGGACAGGATATGGCTACACCTTC
TRBJ2-1 | few | TRBD1 | TRBV9 | CASSVVGTAYNEQFF | TGTGCCAGCAGCGTAGTCGGGACAGCCTACAATGAGCAGTTCTTC
TRBJ2-7 | - | TRBD1 | TRBV10-3 | CAISGQGSYEQYF | TGTGCCATCAGCGGACAGGGGTCCTACGAGCAGTACTTC
TRBJ2-7 | - | TRBD2 | TRBV27 | CASSWGGGTNEQYF | TGTGCCAGCAGTTGGGGCGGGGGTACCAACGAGCAGTACTTC
TRBJ2-7 | - | TRBD1 | TRBV4-1 | CASSQDRDRVDEQYF | TGCGCCAGCAGCCAAGATCGGGACAGGGTTGACGAGCAGTACTTC
TRBJ1-5 | - | - | TRBV30 | CAWSLRRGRQPQHF | TGTGCCTGGAGCCTTAGACGAGGTAGGCAGCCCCAGCATTTT
TRBJ2-5 | - | - | TRBV6-5 | CASSYLSSGLETQYF | TGTGCCAGCAGTTACCTCTCGTCAGGGCTTGAGACCCAGTACTTC
TRBJ2-3 | - | - | TRBV4-1 | CASSQDRSAATDTQYF | TGCGCCAGCAGCCAAGATAGGTCCGCGGCCACAGATACGCAGTATTTT
TRBJ2-7 | - | TRBD1 | TRBV7-3 | CASRLTGTGGYEQYF | TGTGCCAGCAGGTTAACCGGGACAGGGGGGTACGAGCAGTACTTC
TRBJ1-3 | - | TRBD1 | TRBV5-5 | CASSTGGSGNTIYF | TGTGCCAGCTCCACAGGGGGCTCTGGAAACACCATATATTTT
TRBJ2-3 | - | - | TRBV6-6 | CASSPDRYPADTQYF | TGTGCCAGCAGTCCAGACAGATATCCCGCAGATACGCAGTATTTT
TRBJ1-6 | once | - | TRBV6-1 | CAGGRGVNSPLHF | TGTGCCGGTGGGCGGGGGGTTAATTCACCCCTCCACTTT
TRBJ2-5 | - | - | TRBV21-1 | CASSPRDPQETQYF | TGTGCCAGCAGCCCCCGGGATCCACAAGAGACCCAGTACTTC
TRBJ2-7 | - | TRBD2 | TRBV6-5 | CASSRKALGGNEQYF | TGTGCCAGCAGTCGCAAGGCGTTGGGAGGGAACGAGCAGTACTTC
TRBJ2-3 | - | - | TRBV28 | CASSLEYTQYF | TGTGCCAGCAGTTTGGAGTATACGCAGTATTTT
TRBJ1-5 | - | - | TRBV6-1 | CASRASLDNQPQHF | TGTGCCAGCAGGGCAAGTCTTGACAATCAGCCCCAGCATTTT
TRBJ2-2 | - | - | TRBV9 | CASSVVAGSTGELFF | TGTGCCAGCAGTGTGGTGGCGGGGAGCACCGGGGAGCTGTTTTTT
TRBJ1-1 | - | - | TRBV14 | CASSRQDARDTEAFF | TGTGCCAGCAGCCGCCAAGACGCGCGGGACACTGAAGCTTTCTTT
TRBJ2-2 | - | TRBD2 | TRBV5-4 | CASSLRDSSGRGTGELFF | TGTGCCAGCAGCTTGAGGGACTCTAGCGGGAGGGGCACCGGGGAGCTGTTTTTT
TRBJ2-3 | - | - | TRBV29-1 | CSVKTGGRGSTDTQYF | TGCAGCGTCAAAACAGGGGGGCGGGGGAGCACAGATACGCAGTATTTT
TRBJ2-7 | - | TRBD2 | TRBV30 | CAAHLAGAYEQYF | TGTGCCGCACACCTAGCGGGAGCCTACGAGCAGTACTTC
TRBJ1-4 | - | - | TRBV27 | CASSFSSSEQLNEKLFF | TGTGCCAGCAGTTTTAGTTCGTCAGAACAGCTTAATGAAAAACTGTTTTTT
TRBJ2-1 | - | TRBD2 | TRBV15 | CATSKLAGAGNEQFF | TGTGCCACCAGCAAGCTAGCGGGAGCCGGCAATGAGCAGTTCTTC
TRBJ1-5 | - | TRBD1 | TRBV7-6 | CASSYATGADQPQHF | TGTGCCAGCAGCTACGCTACAGGGGCCGATCAGCCCCAGCATTTT
TRBJ2-1 | - | TRBD2 | TRBV4-2 | CASSQDLAGDEQFF | TGTGCCAGCAGCCAAGATTTGGCGGGAGATGAGCAGTTCTTC
TRBJ1-1 | - | - | TRBV14 | CASSRSPQGLKAFF | TGTGCCAGCAGCCGCTCCCCACAGGGTCTGAAAGCTTTCTTT
TRBJ2-3 | - | TRBD2 | TRBV6-4 | CASMEGTSETDTQYF | TGTGCCAGCATGGAAGGGACTAGCGAAACAGATACGCAGTATTTT
TRBJ2-7 | - | - | TRBV6-5 | CASSSTYEQYF | TGTGCCAGCAGTTCTACGTACGAGCAGTACTTC
TRBJ2-7 | - | - | TRBV9 | CASSGQGLYEQYF | TGTGCCAGCAGCGGACAAGGCCTCTACGAGCAGTACTTC
TRBJ1-3 | - | - | TRBV6-1 | CASSEEAGQGNTIYF | TGTGCCAGCAGTGAAGAGGCAGGGCAAGGAAACACCATATATTTT
TRBJ2-5 | - | - | TRBV19 | CASQGTALGETQYF | TGTGCCAGCCAGGGGACGGCTTTAGGCGAGACCCAGTACTTC
TRBJ2-7 | - | - | TRBV21-1 | CASTLKVAGDEQYF | TGTGCCAGCACTTTAAAGGTGGCAGGGGACGAGCAGTACTTC
TRBJ2-1 | - | - | TRBV7-9 | CASSLLTGFVYNEQFF | TGTGCCAGCAGCCTTCTTACAGGGTTCGTTTACAATGAGCAGTTCTTC
TRBJ2-5 | - | TRBD1 | TRBV2 | CASSVGQGFETQYF | TGTGCCAGCAGTGTGGGACAGGGGTTTGAGACCCAGTACTTC
TRBJ2-5 | - | TRBD2 | TRBV7-9 | CASSYSGVDETQYF | TGTGCCAGCAGCTATAGCGGGGTGGATGAGACCCAGTACTTC
TRBJ2-7 | - | TRBD1 | TRBV19 | CASRIAGTGGEQYF | TGTGCCAGTAGGATCGCCGGGACAGGGGGCGAGCAGTACTTC
TRBJ2-1 | - | - | TRBV4-1 | CASSPGHDNNEQFF | TGCGCCAGCAGTCCAGGACATGACAACAATGAGCAGTTCTTC
TRBJ2-5 | - | - | TRBV11-2 | CASSSEAETQYF | TGTGCCAGCAGCTCCGAAGCAGAGACCCAGTACTTC
TRBJ1-3 | - | - | TRBV5-4 | CASTSPGGDGNTIYF | TGTGCCAGCACCTCCCCGGGGGGTGATGGAAACACCATATATTTT
TRBJ1-1 | - | TRBD1 | TRBV6-5 | CASSYDRVRAEAFF | TGTGCCAGCAGTTACGACAGGGTCAGGGCTGAAGCTTTCTTT
TRBJ2-7 | - | - | TRBV4-1 | CASSQEAYSYEQYF | TGCGCCAGCAGCCAAGAGGCTTACTCCTACGAGCAGTACTTC
TRBJ2-5 | - | - | TRBV19 | CASSIVGVETQYF | TGTGCCAGTAGTATTGTAGGGGTCGAGACCCAGTACTTC
TRBJ2-7 | - | TRBD2 | TRBV7-2 | CASSLGLAGVYEQYF | TGTGCCAGCAGCTTAGGACTAGCGGGGGTCTACGAGCAGTACTTC
TRBJ2-7 | - | TRBD1 | TRBV11-2 | CASSTQPAQGAYEQYF | TGTGCCAGCAGCACGCAGCCGGCGCAGGGGGCGTACGAGCAGTACTTC
TRBJ2-7 | - | TRBD2 | TRBV10-2 | CASRLAGQTEQYF | TGCGCCAGCAGACTAGCGGGGCAAACCGAGCAGTACTTC
TRBJ1-1 | - | - | TRBV7-9 | CASSHLSGLVNTEAFF | TGTGCCAGCAGCCATCTCTCGGGGTTGGTGAACACTGAAGCTTTCTTT
TRBJ2-2 | - | - | TRBV5-1 | CASSLRDSPNTGELFF | TGCGCCAGCAGCCTCCGGGATAGCCCGAACACCGGGGAGCTGTTTTTT